These T cell receptor beta chains were read from a single sample in a study of PD-1 blockade in classical Hodgkin lymphoma. Some clones are missing from TCRdb's copy, which holds only in-frame ones; the method was immunoSEQ multiplex PCR. The sample lists fewer than 65,000 clones, roughly 90% seen once, with approximately 9.8% in the top ten. The source was peripheral blood mononuclear cells (PBMCs), collected at baseline. The receptors derive from a human donor with classical Hodgkin lymphoma. CDR3s include the opening cysteine and the closing phenylalanine or tryptophan. The D gene is left open where the match is weak. Clone sizes are given selectively: once, few, many, or a class where the clone is expanded.

cdr3_aa: CASSWGPTERETQYF
cdr3_nt: TGTGCCAGCAGCTGGGGCCCGACAGAGAGGGAGACCCAGTACTTC
d_call: -
j_call: TRBJ2-5
clone_size: -
v_call: TRBV5-6

cdr3_aa: CASSLAWGRNNEQFF
cdr3_nt: TGTGCCAGCAGCTTAGCGTGGGGCAGGAACAATGAGCAGTTCTTC
d_call: -
j_call: TRBJ2-1
clone_size: -
v_call: TRBV7-6

cdr3_aa: CASSLAAPRITEAFF
cdr3_nt: TGTGCCAGCAGCTTAGCGGCACCCCGGATCACTGAAGCTTTCTTT
d_call: -
j_call: TRBJ1-1
clone_size: -
v_call: TRBV7-9

cdr3_aa: CASSDGPPEGETQYF
cdr3_nt: TGTGCCAGCAGTGATGGGCCCCCCGAAGGAGAGACCCAGTACTTC
d_call: -
j_call: TRBJ2-5
clone_size: -
v_call: TRBV2

cdr3_aa: CASSSPRNHEQYF
cdr3_nt: TGTGCCAGCAGCTCCCCTCGGAACCACGAGCAGTACTTC
d_call: -
j_call: TRBJ2-7
clone_size: -
v_call: TRBV7-9

cdr3_aa: CASSLAGGLVEKLFF
cdr3_nt: TGTGCCAGCAGCTTGGCGGGGGGTCTAGTCGAAAAACTGTTTTTT
d_call: -
j_call: TRBJ1-4
clone_size: -
v_call: TRBV5-4

cdr3_aa: CASRTRQEVNTEAFF
cdr3_nt: TGTGCCAGCAGAACCCGACAGGAGGTGAACACTGAAGCTTTCTTT
d_call: -
j_call: TRBJ1-1
clone_size: few
v_call: TRBV2

cdr3_aa: CASSSGGGSGYTF
cdr3_nt: TGTGCCAGCAGCTCCGGGGGGGGTAGTGGCTACACCTTC
d_call: -
j_call: TRBJ1-2
clone_size: -
v_call: TRBV7-8

cdr3_aa: CASSEGTSGNTQYF
cdr3_nt: TGTGCCAGCAGCGAAGGGACTAGCGGCAATACGCAGTATTTT
d_call: TRBD2
j_call: TRBJ2-3
clone_size: few
v_call: TRBV13

cdr3_aa: CASSESPGGLSGYTF
cdr3_nt: TGTGCCAGCAGTGAATCCCCAGGGGGGCTTTCTGGCTACACCTTC
d_call: TRBD1
j_call: TRBJ1-2
clone_size: -
v_call: TRBV25-1

cdr3_aa: CASSYNGASGANVLTF
cdr3_nt: TGTGCCAGCAGTTACAACGGCGCCTCTGGGGCCAACGTCCTGACTTTC
d_call: -
j_call: TRBJ2-6
clone_size: -
v_call: TRBV6-5

cdr3_aa: CASSLLLPGTDTQYF
cdr3_nt: TGCGCCAGCAGCTTGCTGCTACCCGGCACAGATACGCAGTATTTT
d_call: -
j_call: TRBJ2-3
clone_size: -
v_call: TRBV5-1

cdr3_aa: CASSPGTTWDGYTF
cdr3_nt: TGTGCCAGCAGCCCCGGGACCACATGGGATGGCTACACCTTC
d_call: -
j_call: TRBJ1-2
clone_size: -
v_call: TRBV7-2

cdr3_aa: CASSLWGQGHQPQHF
cdr3_nt: TGTGCCAGCAGCTTATGGGGTCAGGGTCATCAGCCCCAGCATTTT
d_call: -
j_call: TRBJ1-5
clone_size: -
v_call: TRBV7-2

cdr3_aa: CASRGTGNTGELFF
cdr3_nt: TGTGCCAGCAGGGGGACAGGGAACACCGGGGAGCTGTTTTTT
d_call: TRBD1
j_call: TRBJ2-2
clone_size: -
v_call: TRBV6-5

cdr3_aa: CASGGSRGNEQFF
cdr3_nt: TGTGCCAGTGGTGGGAGCCGGGGTAATGAGCAGTTCTTC
d_call: -
j_call: TRBJ2-1
clone_size: -
v_call: TRBV19